This T cell receptor (beta chain) was obtained from a study of blood T cell repertoires in COVID-19. This table comes from immunoSEQ multiplex PCR, and its TCRdb copy is limited to in-frame clones, with some not included. This sample yields 490,000 or so clones, of which around nine tenths are seen a single time; approximately 1.8% belongs to the top ten. Participants spanned ages roughly 18 to 95 years and resided in about 25 US areas. The clonotype originates from a middle-aged woman who had recovered from COVID-19. Sequenced: PBMCs or T cells enriched from blood (not recorded which).

CDR3 residues: CAISGGTSTDTQYF. CDR3 nucleotides: TGTGCCATATCCGGCGGGACTAGCACAGATACGCAGTATTTT. The chain employs TRBV5-4 and TRBJ2-3, with D tentatively TRBD2 (6 bases). CDR1 is SGHNT and CDR2 is YYREEE in the germline V gene (reference sequence). This CDR3 is 14 amino acids long. Trimming removed 9 bases from V and 0 bases from J, with 14 bases in between.